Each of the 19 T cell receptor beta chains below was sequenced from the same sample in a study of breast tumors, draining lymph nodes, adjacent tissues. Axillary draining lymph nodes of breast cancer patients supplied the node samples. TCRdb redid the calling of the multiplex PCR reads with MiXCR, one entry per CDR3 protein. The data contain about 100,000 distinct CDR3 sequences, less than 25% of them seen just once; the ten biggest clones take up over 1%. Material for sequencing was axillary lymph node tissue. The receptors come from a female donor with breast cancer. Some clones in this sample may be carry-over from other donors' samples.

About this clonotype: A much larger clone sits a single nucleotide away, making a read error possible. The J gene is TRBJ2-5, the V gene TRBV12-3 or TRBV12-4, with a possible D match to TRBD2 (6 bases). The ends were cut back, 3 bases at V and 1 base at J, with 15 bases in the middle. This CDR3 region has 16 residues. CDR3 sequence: CASSLGLAGPQETQYF. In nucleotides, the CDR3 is TGTGCCAGCAGTTTGGGATTGGCGGGACCCCAAGAGACCCAGTACTTC.

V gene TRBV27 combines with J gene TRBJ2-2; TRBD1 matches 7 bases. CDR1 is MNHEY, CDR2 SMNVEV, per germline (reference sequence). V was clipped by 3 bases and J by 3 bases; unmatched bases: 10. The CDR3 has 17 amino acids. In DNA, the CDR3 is TGTGCCAGCAGTTTCTTCGCCCCGAGGGGGCACACCGGGGAGCTGTTTTTT. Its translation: CASSFFAPRGHTGELFF.

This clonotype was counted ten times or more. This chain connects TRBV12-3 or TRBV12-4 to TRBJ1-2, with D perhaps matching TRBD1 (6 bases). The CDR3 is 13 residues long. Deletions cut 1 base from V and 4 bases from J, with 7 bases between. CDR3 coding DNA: TGTGCCAGCAGTTTAGGGGGGGCCTATGGCTACACCTTC. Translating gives CASSLGGAYGYTF.

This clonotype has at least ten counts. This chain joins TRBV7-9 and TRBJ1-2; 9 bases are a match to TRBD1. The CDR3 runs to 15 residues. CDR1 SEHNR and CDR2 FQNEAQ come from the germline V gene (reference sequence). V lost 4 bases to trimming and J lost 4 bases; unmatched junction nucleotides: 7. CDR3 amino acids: CASSSQGADIYGYTF. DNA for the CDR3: TGTGCCAGCAGCTCACAGGGGGCGGATATCTATGGCTACACCTTC.

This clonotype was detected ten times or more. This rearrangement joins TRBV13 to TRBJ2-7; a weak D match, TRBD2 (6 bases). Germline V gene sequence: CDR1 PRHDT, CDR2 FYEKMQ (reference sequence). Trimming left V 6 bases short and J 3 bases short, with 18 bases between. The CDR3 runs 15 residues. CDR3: CASSLTGLAHYEQYF. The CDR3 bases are TGTGCCAGCAGTCTAACGGGACTGGCCCACTACGAGCAGTACTTC. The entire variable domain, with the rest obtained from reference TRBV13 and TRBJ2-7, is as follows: AAGVIQSPRHLIKEKRETATLKCYPIPRHDTVYWYQQGPGQDPQFLISFYEKMQSDKGSIPDRFSAQQFSDYHSELNMSSLELGDSALYFCASSLTGLAHYEQYFGPGTRLTVT.

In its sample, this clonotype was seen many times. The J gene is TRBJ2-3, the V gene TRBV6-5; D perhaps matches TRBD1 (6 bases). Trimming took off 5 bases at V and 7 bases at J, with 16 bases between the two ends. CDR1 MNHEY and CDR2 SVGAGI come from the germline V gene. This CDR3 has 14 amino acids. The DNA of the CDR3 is TGTGCCAGCAGTCTTACTACAGGGCTAAATACGCAGTATTTT. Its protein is CASSLTTGLNTQYF.

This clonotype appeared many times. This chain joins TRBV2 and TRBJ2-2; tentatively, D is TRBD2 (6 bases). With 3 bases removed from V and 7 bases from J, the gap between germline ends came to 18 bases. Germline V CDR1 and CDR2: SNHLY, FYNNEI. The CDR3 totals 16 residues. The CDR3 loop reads CASSDPGWLANGELFF. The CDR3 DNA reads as TGTGCCAGCAGTGATCCGGGTTGGCTAGCGAACGGGGAGCTGTTTTTT. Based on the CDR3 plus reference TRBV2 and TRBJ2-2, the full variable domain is EPEVTQTPSHQVTQMGQEVILRCVPISNHLYFYWYRQILGQKVEFLVSFYNNEISEKSEIFDDQFSVERPDGSNFTLKIRSTKLEDSAMYFCASSDPGWLANGELFFGEGSRLTVL.

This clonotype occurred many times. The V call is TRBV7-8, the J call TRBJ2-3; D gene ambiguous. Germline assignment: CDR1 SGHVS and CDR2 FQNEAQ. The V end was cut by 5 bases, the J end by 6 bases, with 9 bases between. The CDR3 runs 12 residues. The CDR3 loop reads CASSPALDTQYF. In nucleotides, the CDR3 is TGTGCCAGCAGCCCGGCTCTGGATACGCAGTATTTT.

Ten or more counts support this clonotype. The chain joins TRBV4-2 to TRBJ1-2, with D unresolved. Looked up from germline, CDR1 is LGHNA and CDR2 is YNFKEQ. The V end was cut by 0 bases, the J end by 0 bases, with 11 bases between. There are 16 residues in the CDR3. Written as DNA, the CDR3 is TGTGCCAGCAGCCAAGACCCCCGGCAGCCTAACTATGGCTACACCTTC. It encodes CASSQDPRQPNYGYTF.

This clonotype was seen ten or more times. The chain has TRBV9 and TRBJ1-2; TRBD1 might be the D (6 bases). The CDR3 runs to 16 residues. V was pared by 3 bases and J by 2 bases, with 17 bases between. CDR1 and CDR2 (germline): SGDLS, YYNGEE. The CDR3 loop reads CASSADQTGVNYGYTF. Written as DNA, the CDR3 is TGTGCCAGCAGCGCCGATCAGACAGGCGTGAACTATGGCTACACCTTC.

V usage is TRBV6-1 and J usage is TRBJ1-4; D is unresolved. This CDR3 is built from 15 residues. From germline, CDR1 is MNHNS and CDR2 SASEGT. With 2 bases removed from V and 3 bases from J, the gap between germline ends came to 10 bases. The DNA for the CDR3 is TGTGCCAGCAGTGAACCGGAGGCCGCTAATGAAAAACTGTTTTTT. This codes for CASSEPEAANEKLFF.

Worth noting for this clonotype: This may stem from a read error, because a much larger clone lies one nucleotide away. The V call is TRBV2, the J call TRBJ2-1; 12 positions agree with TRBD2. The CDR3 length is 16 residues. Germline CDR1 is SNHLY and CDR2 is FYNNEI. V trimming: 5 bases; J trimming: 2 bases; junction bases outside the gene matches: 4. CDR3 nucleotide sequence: TGTGCCAGCAGTAGACCTAGCGGGGGGGCCTACAATGAGCAGTTCTTC. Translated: CASSRPSGGAYNEQFF. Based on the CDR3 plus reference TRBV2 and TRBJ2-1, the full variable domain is EPEVTQTPSHQVTQMGQEVILRCVPISNHLYFYWYRQILGQKVEFLVSFYNNEISEKSEIFDDQFSVERPDGSNFTLKIRSTKLEDSAMYFCASSRPSGGAYNEQFFGPGTRLTVL.

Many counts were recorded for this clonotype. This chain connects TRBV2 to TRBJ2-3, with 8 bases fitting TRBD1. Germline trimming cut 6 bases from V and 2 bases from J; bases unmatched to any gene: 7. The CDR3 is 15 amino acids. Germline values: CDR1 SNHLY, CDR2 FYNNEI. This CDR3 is CASRIDRGPTDTQYF. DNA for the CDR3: TGTGCCAGCAGGATTGACAGGGGCCCCACAGATACGCAGTATTTT.

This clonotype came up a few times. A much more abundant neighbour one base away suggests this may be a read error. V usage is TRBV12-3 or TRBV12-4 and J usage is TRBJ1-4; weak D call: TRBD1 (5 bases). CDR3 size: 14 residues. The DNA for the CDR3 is TGTGCCGGCAGTTTCAGGGTTGGGGGGGAAAAACTGTTTTTT. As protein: CAGSFRVGGEKLFF.

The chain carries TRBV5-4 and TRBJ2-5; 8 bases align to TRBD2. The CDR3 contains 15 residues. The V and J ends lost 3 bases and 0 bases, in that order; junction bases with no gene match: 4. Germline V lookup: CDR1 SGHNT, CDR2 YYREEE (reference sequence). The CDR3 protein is CASSSGGAHQETQYF. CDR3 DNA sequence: TGTGCCAGCAGCTCCGGGGGGGCACACCAAGAGACCCAGTACTTC.

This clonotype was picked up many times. CDR3 region: CASSSDPYEQYF. CDR3 nucleotide sequence: TGTGCCAGCAGCTCGGACCCCTACGAGCAGTACTTC. The genes are TRBV5-6 and TRBJ2-7; D not certain. This CDR3 contains 12 residues. V was pared by 3 bases and J by 2 bases, with 6 bases between. From germline, CDR1 is SGHDT and CDR2 YYEEEE.

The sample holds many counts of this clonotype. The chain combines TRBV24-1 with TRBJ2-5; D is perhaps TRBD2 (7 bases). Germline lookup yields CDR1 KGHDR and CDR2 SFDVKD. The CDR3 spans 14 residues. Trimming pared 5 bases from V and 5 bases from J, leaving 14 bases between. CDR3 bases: TGTGCCACCAGTGTGGGGGGGGGGCAGGAGACCCAGTACTTC. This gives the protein CATSVGGGQETQYF.

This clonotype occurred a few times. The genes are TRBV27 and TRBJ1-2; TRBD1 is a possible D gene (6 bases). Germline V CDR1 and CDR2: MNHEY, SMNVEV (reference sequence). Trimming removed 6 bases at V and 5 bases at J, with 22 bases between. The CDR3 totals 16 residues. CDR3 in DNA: TGTGCCAGCAGCCTATATCCTCAGGGGATTCCTTATGGCTACACCTTC. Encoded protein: CASSLYPQGIPYGYTF.

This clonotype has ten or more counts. DNA of the CDR3: TGTGCCAGCAGTTTTAGCGGGAGGGTTTACAATGAGCAGTTCTTC. Translated: CASSFSGRVYNEQFF. This chain links TRBV6-5 with TRBJ2-1, with 11 bases fitting TRBD2. CDR1 and CDR2 from the germline V gene are MNHEY and SVGAGI. The CDR3 length is 15 residues. J gave up 4 bases and V 4 bases, and 3 bases lay outside the gene matches.